This record covers a single TCR beta chain. The antigen is undetermined. These data originate in a study of T cells expressing NK-cell markers. Regarding the study as a whole: These clonotypes also led the CD3+CD56-NKG2C+ fraction in a handful of donors. Dominant NKG2C+ clonotypes were found to form about 1.0-7.0% of CD8+ T cells in over five donors.

TCRdb reprocessed the 5' RACE reads, keeping one entry per CDR3 protein, no DNA. The table lists 400,000 to 450,000 distinct CDR3 sequences. The CDR3 totals 13 residues. Germline CDR1 is DFQATT and CDR2 is SNEGSKA (reference sequence). This TCR was recovered from a woman aged 18 to 69 in good health. This sequence joins TRBV20-1 and TRBJ1-1; TCRdb indicates TRBD1, and absent DNA this call remains unverified. The sample comprised blood T cells: a sorted CD56 or NKG2C T cell subset, CD4+ or CD8+ T cells, or bulk PBMC T cells (not recorded which). The CDR3 sequence is CSARDTPPPGAFF.